The entry that follows covers one T cell receptor (beta chain) sequence. Its antigen is unknown. The sample holds no much larger clone one base away, and base qualities are not on file. Library preparation used 5' RACE. The instrument given in TCRdb is Illumina HiSeq 2500. A second PCR of about 6 to 11 cycles was performed with a sample-barcoded 5' primer and a J-beta primer mix. A unique molecular identifier was introduced onto each TCR beta cDNA molecule by a template-switch 5' adaptor carrying 12 random nucleotides. Each sample yielded at least 3 million CDR3-containing paired-end reads. First-strand cDNA synthesis was performed from all RNA using the Mint cDNA synthesis kit, with priming by a TRBC-specific oligonucleotide. Following uracil-DNA glycosylase treatment, a first 18-cycle PCR with universal primers M1SS and BC2_uni_R was performed on all cDNA. The study's processing was this. Normalization of each sample was performed by random selection of 1 million high-quality reads, each carrying a distinct molecular identifier. Reads with shared molecular identifiers were discarded instead of being binned into consensus sequences. CDR3 identification, clonotype clustering and error correction used MiTCR with a Q25 quality threshold and the strictest error-elimination algorithm. A nonparametric unseen species model with Euler transformation was used to estimate a lower bound on total TCR beta diversity. Using fastp trimming at Q25 and MiXCR clonotype assembly, TCRdb reanalyzed the public sequencing data and kept in-frame beta chains. Records with the same CDR3 protein are collapsed into one entry carrying the most frequent genes and DNA. It is TCRdb's table, rather than the study itself, that gives the V and J calls and clone size. Across this sample there are approximately 790,000 distinct CDR3 sequences, with about 59% seen only once. Jointly, the top ten make up approximately 30% of the sample.

The 39 donors, aged about 6 to 90 years, were systemically healthy Caucasian individuals from Russia. Each donor gave approximately 9.3 milliliters of peripheral blood, collected into EDTA-treated Vacutainer tubes. Ficoll-Paque density-gradient centrifugation was used to isolate PBMCs, with at least 6.5 million obtained per sample. Trizol reagent was used to extract total RNA from the PBMCs, yielding at least 6 micrograms per sample. Naive CD45RAhigh/CD27high T cell percentages were measured by flow cytometry on a PBMC aliquot from every donor. The data belong to a study of blood T cells in healthy people across ages (dated by TCRdb to about 2015). At the level of the whole study: In model experiments, template switching captured about one uniquely barcoded TCR beta cDNA molecule for every two T cells. To track age-related changes in TCR beta repertoire diversity, the study relied on deep sequencing normalized with unique cDNA molecular identifiers. Donors were grouped into four age groups: young (average roughly 17 years), middle-aged (39), aged (around 60) and long-lived (around 80). To avoid experimental bias, donors of different ages were randomly spread across the sequencing lanes. The study analyzed two additional independent replicas of 1 million unique cDNA reads from the same blood draw for two donors, one aged 18 to 29 and one aged 80 or older.

On the study overall, not on this receptor specifically: The CMV infection status of donors was not known, potentially confounding age-related changes in expanded clonotypes. Conclusive comparison of naive and antigen-experienced compartments was prevented by the profiling of bulk unsorted PBMCs. The long-lived group showed more naive CD4+ T cells, fewer expanded clones and increased TCR diversity than the aged group, suggesting age selection. Estimates of total diversity based on one million sequenced T cells were considered lower bounds and underestimates. A strong correlation was found between observed TCR beta diversity and the percentage of naive T cells measured by flow cytometry. Observed TCR beta diversity per million T cells fell roughly linearly with age, and a significant reduction was already apparent by age around 40.

Sequencing was performed on blood. The clonotype was recovered from a young man in good health.

CDR3 reads: CASSSGQGWEETQYF. In nucleotides, the sequence is TGTGCCAGCAGCTCTGGACAGGGATGGGAAGAGACCCAGTACTTC. The receptor chain draws on TRBV7-9 and TRBJ2-5, and 8 junction bases match TRBD1. At the junction V is shortened by 4 bases and J by 3 bases; bases outside the gene matches: 7. There are 15 amino acids in the CDR3, from cysteine to phenylalanine inclusive. Only the CDR3 DNA is retained, 45 bases long and in frame from the first base. CDR1 and CDR2 (SEHNR, FQNEAQ) derive from the germline V gene (reference sequence).